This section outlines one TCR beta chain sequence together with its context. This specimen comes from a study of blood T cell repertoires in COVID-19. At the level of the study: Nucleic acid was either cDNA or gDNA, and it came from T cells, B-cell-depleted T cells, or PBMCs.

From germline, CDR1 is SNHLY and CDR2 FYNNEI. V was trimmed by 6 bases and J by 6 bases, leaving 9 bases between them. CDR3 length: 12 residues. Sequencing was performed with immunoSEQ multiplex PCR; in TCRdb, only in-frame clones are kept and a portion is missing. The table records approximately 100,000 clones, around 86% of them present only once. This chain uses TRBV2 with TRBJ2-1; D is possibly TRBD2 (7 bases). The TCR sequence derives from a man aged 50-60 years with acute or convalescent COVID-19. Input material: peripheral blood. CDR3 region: CASRGGGNEQFF. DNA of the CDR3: TGTGCCAGCAGAGGGGGGGGCAATGAGCAGTTCTTC.